Listed below are T cell receptor beta chains from one sample, sequenced in a study of molecular identifiers for immune sequencing clone quantification. TCRdb re-called the PCR reads through MiXCR, storing one row per CDR3 protein. The sample has 490,000 or so distinct CDR3 sequences; roughly 24% are singletons. The sample comprised naive CD8+ T cells from blood, with Jurkat cell RNA spiked in. Receptor source: a human donor in good health. Some libraries in this study had Jurkat cell RNA spiked in. The CDR3 runs from the conserved cysteine through the conserved F or W. D genes are given only for firm matches. Clone size appears in some rows only: once, few, many, or a class for an expanded clone.

v_call	clone_size	d_call	j_call	cdr3_nt	cdr3_aa
TRBV2	many	TRBD1	TRBJ1-2	TGTGCCAGCAGGCCTGGACAGGGGGCGGACTATGGCTACACCTTC	CASRPGQGADYGYTF
TRBV12-3/TRBV12-4	.	.	TRBJ2-3	TGTGCCAGCAAAAAATCCTCGGACCGAGACTCAGATACGCAGTATTTT	CASKKSSDRDSDTQYF
TRBV23-1	many	.	TRBJ2-5	TGCGCCAGCAGCCTAGAGGTTGGGGAGACCCAGTACTTC	CASSLEVGETQYF
TRBV5-5	.	.	TRBJ2-7	TGTGCCAGCAGCGAGGTTACAGGTCCCTACGAGCAGTACTTC	CASSEVTGPYEQYF
TRBV6-5	many	.	TRBJ2-3	TGTGCCAGCAGTTACTCGGCAGGGGCAGATACGCAGTATTTT	CASSYSAGADTQYF
TRBV30	.	.	TRBJ2-7	TGTGCCTGGAGTCTCGGCGGTAGCGGGCAGTACTTC	CAWSLGGSGQYF
TRBV4-1	many	.	TRBJ1-1	TGCGCCAGCAGCCAAGAACCGTTTGGAGGGTCGGGTGAAGCTTTCTTT	CASSQEPFGGSGEAFF
TRBV29-1	many	TRBD2	TRBJ2-7	TGCAGCGTCGAGGTTGGGACTAGTGTCTCCTACGAGCAGTACTTC	CSVEVGTSVSYEQYF
TRBV6-5	many	TRBD2	TRBJ2-2	TGTGCCAGCAGTTACCGACTAGCGGGACAGGAGCTGTTTTTT	CASSYRLAGQELFF
TRBV15	.	.	TRBJ1-2	TGTGACACCAGCAGAGAGGGGACTGACGCTGGAATTGGCTACACCTTC	CDTSREGTDAGIGYTF
TRBV30	.	TRBD1	TRBJ1-5	TGTGCCTGGAGTTCCCCGCCGACAGGGGGTTTTCAGCCCCAGCATTTT	CAWSSPPTGGFQPQHF
TRBV9	many	TRBD2	TRBJ2-3	TGTGCCAGCAGCGTAGGCGGGAGTGGTACAGATACGCAGTATTTT	CASSVGGSGTDTQYF
TRBV20-1	.	TRBD1	TRBJ2-7	TGCAGTGCTAGCGACGAACAGGGGGCGATTCGATACGAGCAGTACTTC	CSASDEQGAIRYEQYF
TRBV6-2/TRBV6-3	few	TRBD2	TRBJ2-6	TGTGCCAGCAGTTACTCGATAGCGGGGAACTCTGGGGCCAACGTCCTGACTTTC	CASSYSIAGNSGANVLTF
TRBV5-5	once	TRBD1	TRBJ2-7	TGTGCCCGCAGCCCCGGGACAGGAGCTAAAGAGCAGTACTTC	CARSPGTGAKEQYF
TRBV7-9	.	.	TRBJ2-2	TGTGCCAGCAGCTTAACGGAGTCGACCGGGGAGCTGTTTTTT	CASSLTESTGELFF
TRBV9	.	TRBD2	TRBJ2-1	TGTGCCAGCAGTGTTAGCGGGGGGGCGGGTGAGCAGTTCTTC	CASSVSGGAGEQFF
TRBV29-1	many	TRBD2	TRBJ2-5	TGCAGCTTCATAGCGGGGAACCAAGAGACCCAGTACTTC	CSFIAGNQETQYF
TRBV12-3/TRBV12-4	.	.	TRBJ2-4	TGTGCCTCAGCGGGCGTAGCCAAAAACATTCAGTACTTC	CASAGVAKNIQYF
TRBV19	.	TRBD1	TRBJ2-7	TGTGCCAGTAGTATGGGACAGGGGGATCCCTACGAGCAGTACTTC	CASSMGQGDPYEQYF
TRBV4-1	.	.	TRBJ2-1	TGCGCCAGCAGCCAATTTAGGGGAGACACCACCTACAATGAGCAGTTCTTC	CASSQFRGDTTYNEQFF
TRBV12-3/TRBV12-4	.	TRBD1	TRBJ2-7	TGTGCCAGCAGCCCGACAGGGGTCTACCTATCCTACGAGCAGTACTTC	CASSPTGVYLSYEQYF
TRBV9	many	TRBD1	TRBJ2-3	TGTGCCAGCAGCGGAGGGACAGGGTTGGGCACAGATACGCAGTATTTT	CASSGGTGLGTDTQYF
TRBV5-1	many	.	TRBJ1-1	TGCGCCAGCAGCGGCAGCACGAACACTGAAGCTTTCTTT	CASSGSTNTEAFF
TRBV30	few	.	TRBJ2-7	TGTGCCTGGAGACCTTTGGGCTACGAGCAGTACTTC	CAWRPLGYEQYF
TRBV6-1	few	.	TRBJ2-7	TGTGCCAGCATCCAACGGGGGGCATCCTACGAGCAGTACTTC	CASIQRGASYEQYF
TRBV5-1	.	TRBD2	TRBJ2-3	TGCGCCAGCAACCCTAGCGGGGGAACCACCGATACGCAGTATTTT	CASNPSGGTTDTQYF
TRBV6-2/TRBV6-3	few	.	TRBJ2-1	TGTGCCAGCAGTTGGCAGAACCCCAATGAGCAGTTCTTC	CASSWQNPNEQFF
TRBV30	few	.	TRBJ1-3	TGTGCCTGGGGGACGGCCTCTGGAAACACCATATATTTT	CAWGTASGNTIYF
TRBV9	many	TRBD2	TRBJ2-1	TGTGCCAGCAGCCGACTAGCGGGAAACAATGAGCAGTTCTTC	CASSRLAGNNEQFF
TRBV9	.	TRBD1	TRBJ2-7	TGTGCCAGCAGCGCCGGGACAGGTAACGAGCAGTACTTC	CASSAGTGNEQYF